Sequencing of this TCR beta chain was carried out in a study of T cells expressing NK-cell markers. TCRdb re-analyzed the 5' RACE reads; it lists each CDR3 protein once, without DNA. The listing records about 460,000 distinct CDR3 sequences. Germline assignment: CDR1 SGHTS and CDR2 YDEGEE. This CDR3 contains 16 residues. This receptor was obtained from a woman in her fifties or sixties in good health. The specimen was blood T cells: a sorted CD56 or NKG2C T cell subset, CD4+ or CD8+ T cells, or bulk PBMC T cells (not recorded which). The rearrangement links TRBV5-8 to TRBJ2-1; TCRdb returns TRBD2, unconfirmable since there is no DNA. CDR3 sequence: CASSSGSLAAYNEQFF.